This entry lists 11 T cell receptor beta chains sequenced from one sample in a study of T-cell memory formation after mild COVID-19. TCRdb re-derived calls from the 5' RACE reads in MiXCR, one entry per CDR3 protein. Seen here are about 280,000 distinct CDR3 sequences, 8.2% observed once, and the top ten hold 20% to 25%. The sample comprised PBMCs or a T cell subset sorted from them (not recorded which). The receptor set was obtained from a man between 18 and 29 years old who had mild COVID-19 (a few samples of this study predate the infection). Cell type and time point are not known.

V and J are TRBV20-1 and TRBJ1-5; D not resolved. Germline values: CDR1 DFQATT, CDR2 SNEGSKA (reference sequence). V was shortened by 1 base and J by 3 bases, with 13 bases between the two germline ends. The CDR3 totals 15 residues. The CDR3 bases are TGCAGTGCTAGAGGGTTGGGCAGCATCAATCAGCCCCAGCATTTT. The encoded protein is CSARGLGSINQPQHF.

The genes are TRBV28 and TRBJ2-3; D remains unclear. The length of the CDR3 is 11 residues. The germline CDR1 and CDR2 sequences are MDHEN and SYDVKM. The V and J ends lost 1 base and 7 bases respectively, with 3 bases between them. The CDR3 is CASSLYYTQYF. In nucleotides, the CDR3 is TGTGCCAGCAGTTTATACTATACGCAGTATTTT. The complete variable domain, with remaining parts taken from reference TRBV28 and TRBJ2-3, reads DVKVTQSSRYLVKRTGEKVFLECVQDMDHENMFWYRQDPGLGLRLIYFSYDVKMKEKGDIPEGYSVSREKKERFSLILESASTNQTSMYLCASSLYYTQYFGPGTRLTVL.

Only a few counts were recorded for this clonotype. The rearrangement links TRBV9 to TRBJ2-1; a weak D match, TRBD1 (6 bases). The ends were cut back, 2 bases at V and 0 bases at J, with 12 bases in the middle. The CDR3 is 16 amino acids. Germline values: CDR1 SGDLS, CDR2 YYNGEE. The CDR3 coding sequence is TGTGCCAGCAGCGTTATGGACAGCTTCTCCTACAATGAGCAGTTCTTC. It specifies CASSVMDSFSYNEQFF.

V gene TRBV7-3 combines with J gene TRBJ2-5; D perhaps matches TRBD2 (7 bases). This CDR3 has 16 residues. V lost 2 bases, J lost 5 bases, and 18 bases lay in between. From germline, CDR1 is SGHTA and CDR2 FQGTGA. In DNA form, the CDR3 reads TGTGCCAGCAGCTTATGGGGGGGCCGCGTTGTTGAGACCCAGTACTTC. Translating gives CASSLWGGRVVETQYF. Filled out from reference TRBV7-3 and TRBJ2-5, the complete variable domain reads GAGVSQTPSNKVTEKGKYVELRCDPISGHTALYWYRQSLGQGPEFLIYFQGTGAADDSGLPNDRFFAVRPEGSVSTLKIQRTERGDSAVYLCASSLWGGRVVETQYFGPGTRLLVL.

The chain employs TRBV5-1 and TRBJ1-1, with D perhaps TRBD1 (6 bases). The CDR3 is 14 residues long. The germline V and J ends were trimmed by 4 bases and 3 bases, with 13 bases remaining between them. The germline V gene encodes CDR1 SGHRS and CDR2 YFSETQ. The CDR3 reads CASSAQGGDTEAFF. CDR3 nucleotides: TGCGCCAGCAGCGCACAGGGAGGAGACACTGAAGCTTTCTTT.

This clonotype appeared many times. The chain employs TRBV9 and TRBJ2-5; tentatively, D is TRBD1 (5 bases). The V and J ends lost 3 bases and 2 bases respectively, with 5 bases between them. CDR3 size: 12 residues. The germline CDR1 and CDR2 sequences are SGDLS and YYNGEE. This chain's CDR3 is CASSGTQETQYF. The CDR3 DNA reads as TGTGCCAGCAGCGGGACACAAGAGACCCAGTACTTC.

The chain uses TRBV4-3 and TRBJ2-3; 8 bases align to TRBD1. In germline, CDR1 is LGHNA, CDR2 YSLEER. CDR3 length: 15 residues. The V segment lost 0 bases and the J segment 5 bases; nucleotides outside the gene matches: 4. The CDR3 region is CASSQDRGRGDTQYF. The CDR3, as DNA: TGCGCCAGCAGCCAAGACAGGGGGCGGGGAGATACGCAGTATTTT.

V is TRBV9 and J is TRBJ2-3, with 10 bases that match TRBD1. CDR1 and CDR2 from the germline V gene are SGDLS and YYNGEE. V dropped 3 bases and J dropped 2; count of bases not matched to a gene: 3. The CDR3 has 15 amino acids. CDR3 sequence (DNA): TGTGCCAGCAGCGCGGGACAGGGGAACACAGATACGCAGTATTTT. Translating gives CASSAGQGNTDTQYF.

This rearrangement joins TRBV4-2 to TRBJ2-7; 7 bases line up with TRBD1. CDR3 length equals 17 residues. The V gene's germline CDR1 is LGHNA and CDR2 YNFKEQ. J lost 4 bases, V lost 1 base, and 13 bases had no gene match. This CDR3 reads CASSQGSGDSRSYEQYF. The CDR3 coding sequence is TGTGCCAGCAGCCAAGGATCTGGGGACAGTCGATCGTACGAGCAGTACTTC.

A few counts support this clonotype. At one of its ends the junction is not consistent with the germline gene, which may arise from a read error. This chain uses TRBV5-1 with TRBJ1-2, with a weak D call TRBD1 (5 bases). The CDR3 runs to 13 residues. Germline V CDR1 and CDR2: SGHRS, YFSETQ. In DNA form, the CDR3 reads TGTGCCAGCAGCTTATCAGGGTCCTATGGCTACACCTTC. It specifies CASSLSGSYGYTF.

The table lists this clonotype with a few counts. The chain employs TRBV4-1 and TRBJ1-2, with TRBD1 as a possible D gene (5 bases). The V end was cut by 5 bases, the J end by 2 bases, with 12 bases between. The CDR3 loop spans 14 amino acids. Germline V lookup: CDR1 MGHRA, CDR2 YSYEKL. Written as DNA, the CDR3 is TGCGCCAGCAGCAGGGACGGGGGAAACTATGGCTACACCTTC. Its protein is CASSRDGGNYGYTF.